This T cell receptor (beta chain) was obtained from a study of OX40 agonist ivuxolimab in advanced cancers. On the study more broadly: Among those enrolled, mean age was around 60 years (range about 23 to 80) and less than 90% were male. General study points: It was also the case that some nonresponders had low normalized T-cell clonal expansion.

As regards this clone: The antigen is undetermined.

Germline loops: CDR1 PRHDT, CDR2 FYEKMQ (reference sequence). With 1 base removed from V and 6 bases from J, the gap between germline ends came to 7 bases. This CDR3 has 13 amino acids. TCRdb keeps only in-frame clones here, not all; method: immunoSEQ multiplex PCR. The table includes 20,000 to 25,000 clones, 80% to 90% detected once. The chain recombines TRBV13 with TRBJ2-1; no definite D call. Sequenced here: CD4+ or CD8+ T cells sorted from blood, sampled in a trial of the OX40 agonist ivuxolimab. The origin of this receptor is an adult with an advanced solid tumor such as melanoma, head and neck, liver or kidney cancer. The CDR3 sequence: CASSLETANEQFF. In DNA form, the CDR3 reads TGTGCCAGCAGCTTAGAGACGGCCAATGAGCAGTTCTTC.